These T cell receptor beta chains were read from a single sample in a study of CD8+ T cells in alopecia areata. Only in-frame clones appear in the TCRdb table, and some are missing; sequencing was by immunoSEQ multiplex PCR. The profile shows around 190,000 clones, 56% of them singletons. Sequenced sample: CD8+ T cells sorted from blood. The receptor source for this set is a human donor in good health. The CDR3 runs from the conserved cysteine through the conserved F or W. A D gene is named only where the DNA matches it firmly. Some rows mark clone size as missing; the rest say once, few, many or name a class of expanded clone.

- | once | TRBJ2-7 | TRBV25-1 | CASSEFGPSYEQYF | TGTGCCAGCAGTGAATTTGGGCCGAGCTACGAGCAGTACTTC
- | - | TRBJ1-2 | TRBV4-1 | CASSQIGFLNYGYTF | TGCGCCAGCAGCCAAATAGGCTTCCTGAACTATGGCTACACCTTC
- | few | TRBJ2-6 | TRBV14 | CASALRHSGANVLTF | TGTGCCAGCGCTCTGAGACACTCTGGGGCCAACGTCCTGACTTTC
TRBD2 | few | TRBJ2-2 | TRBV23-1 | CASSHLAGGHTGELFF | TGCGCCAGCAGTCACCTAGCGGGGGGGCACACCGGGGAGCTGTTTTTT
- | - | TRBJ1-2 | TRBV27 | CASSTRGSYGYTF | TGTGCCAGCAGCACTCGGGGTTCCTATGGCTACACCTTC
- | - | TRBJ1-1 | TRBV7-8 | CASSLAGGEAFF | TGTGCCAGCAGCTTAGCCGGGGGTGAAGCTTTCTTT
- | few | TRBJ1-5 | TRBV5-8 | CASSLWGDRPQHF | TGTGCCAGCAGCTTGTGGGGGGATCGGCCCCAGCATTTT
- | - | TRBJ2-2 | TRBV29-1 | CSVVRSTGELFF | TGCAGCGTTGTTCGGTCCACCGGGGAGCTGTTTTTT
- | few | TRBJ2-6 | TRBV5-1 | CASSSSGTGANVLTF | TGCGCCAGCAGCTCCAGTGGGACTGGGGCCAACGTCCTGACTTTC
- | - | TRBJ1-2 | TRBV29-1 | CSAPRVRGPGYTF | TGCAGCGCCCCCAGGGTAAGGGGCCCTGGCTACACCTTC
TRBD2 | - | TRBJ2-7 | TRBV5-1 | CASRSRTSGVYEQYF | TGCGCCAGCAGATCGAGGACTAGCGGGGTCTACGAGCAGTACTTC
- | - | TRBJ2-7 | TRBV9 | CASSSDSATYEQYF | TGTGCCAGCAGTTCGGACAGCGCAACCTACGAGCAGTACTTC
- | - | TRBJ2-5 | TRBV7-7 | CASSLEDREGETQYF | TGTGCCAGCAGCTTAGAGGACAGAGAAGGGGAGACCCAGTACTTC
TRBD2 | few | TRBJ2-7 | TRBV4-1 | CASSQDLAGGYYEQYF | TGCGCCAGCAGCCAAGATCTAGCGGGGGGTTACTACGAGCAGTACTTC
- | - | TRBJ2-7 | TRBV2 | CASSFHVQGIHEQYF | TGTGCCAGCAGCTTCCACGTCCAGGGAATCCACGAGCAGTACTTC
TRBD1 | - | TRBJ2-7 | TRBV7-9 | CASSSRSGTDIYEQYF | TGTGCCAGCAGCTCCCGCTCCGGGACAGATATATACGAGCAGTACTTC
- | - | TRBJ2-3 | TRBV30 | CAWSVGSSTDTQYF | TGTGCCTGGAGTGTAGGCAGTAGCACAGATACGCAGTATTTT
- | - | TRBJ2-7 | TRBV29-1 | CSVEQGGSSYEQYF | TGCAGCGTTGAACAGGGAGGAAGCTCCTACGAGCAGTACTTC
- | few | TRBJ1-1 | TRBV11-2 | CASSSQEAFF | TGTGCCAGCAGCTCACAAGAAGCTTTCTTT
TRBD2 | - | TRBJ2-5 | TRBV5-1 | CASSLGPAGELETQYF | TGCGCCAGCAGCTTGGGCCCAGCGGGGGAATTAGAGACCCAGTACTTC
- | - | TRBJ2-5 | TRBV5-4 | CASSLEAQETQYF | TGTGCCAGCAGCTTGGAGGCCCAAGAGACCCAGTACTTC
- | - | TRBJ1-2 | TRBV12-5 | CASGLGGTYGYTF | TGTGCTAGTGGTTTGGGCGGAACCTATGGCTACACCTTC
TRBD1 | few | TRBJ2-7 | TRBV5-1 | CASSLGQGYYEQYF | TGCGCCAGCAGCTTGGGACAGGGGTACTACGAGCAGTACTTC
- | - | TRBJ1-1 | TRBV4-2 | CASSPGSPEAFF | TGTGCCAGCAGCCCGGGATCTCCTGAAGCTTTCTTT
- | few | TRBJ2-7 | TRBV5-1 | CASSQTPTYEQYF | TGCGCCAGCAGTCAAACACCGACCTACGAGCAGTACTTC
- | few | TRBJ2-5 | TRBV6-5 | CASSYHLWGETQYF | TGTGCCAGCAGTTACCACTTGTGGGGAGAGACCCAGTACTTC
- | - | TRBJ1-1 | TRBV2 | CASRLKKEERMNTEAFF | TGTGCCAGCAGATTGAAAAAGGAAGAAAGAATGAACACTGAAGCTTTCTTT
- | - | TRBJ1-2 | TRBV29-1 | CSVPGMLYGYTF | TGCAGCGTCCCGGGGATGCTCTATGGCTACACCTTC
- | - | TRBJ2-3 | TRBV15 | CATSRVSTDTQYF | TGTGCCACCAGCAGAGTTAGCACAGATACGCAGTATTTT
TRBD2 | - | TRBJ2-7 | TRBV6-1 | CASSEASGAYEQYF | TGTGCCAGCAGTGAAGCTAGCGGGGCTTACGAGCAGTACTTC
- | - | TRBJ2-3 | TRBV13 | CASSLAGNSQYF | TGTGCCAGCAGCTTGGCAGGGAATTCGCAGTATTTT